A selection of T cell receptor beta chains follows, all from one sample in a study of T-cell memory formation after mild COVID-19. TCRdb re-analysed the 5' RACE reads in MiXCR, keeping a single row per CDR3 protein. The data show about 150,000 distinct CDR3 sequences, 25% seen once. The sequenced sample consisted of PBMCs or a T cell subset sorted from them (not recorded which). Source of these receptors: an adult woman who had mild COVID-19 (a few samples of this study predate the infection). Cell type and time point are not known. Both conserved end residues are part of each CDR3. D genes are given only for firm matches. Not every row has a clone size; where given, it reads once, few, many or a size class.

abundance | len | d_gene | j_gene | v_gene | CDR3aa | CDR3nt
- | 16 | - | TRBJ2-3 | TRBV20-1 | CSARVMGFPSTDTQYF | TGCAGTGCTAGAGTTATGGGATTTCCTAGCACAGATACGCAGTATTTT
few | 14 | - | TRBJ2-1 | TRBV27 | CASSYGGSYNEQFF | TGTGCCAGCAGTTATGGGGGCTCCTACAATGAGCAGTTCTTC
once | 16 | TRBD2 | TRBJ2-7 | TRBV12-3/TRBV12-4 | CASSFALAGVSYEQYF | TGTGCCAGCAGTTTTGCACTAGCGGGAGTTTCCTACGAGCAGTACTTC
few | 17 | - | TRBJ2-1 | TRBV7-8 | CASSLDHPRYVGGEQFF | TGTGCCAGCAGCTTAGACCATCCAAGATACGTGGGGGGTGAGCAGTTCTTC
once | 13 | TRBD1 | TRBJ2-7 | TRBV5-1 | CASSLETGDEQYF | TGCGCCAGCAGCTTGGAGACAGGGGACGAGCAGTACTTC
- | 16 | - | TRBJ1-2 | TRBV19 | CASSTPFVQDGYGYTF | TGTGCCAGTAGTACCCCTTTCGTACAGGACGGCTATGGCTACACCTTC
- | 15 | - | TRBJ2-2 | TRBV15 | CATSRVAGDTGELFF | TGTGCCACCAGCAGAGTTGCAGGGGACACCGGGGAGCTGTTTTTT
few | 20 | TRBD2 | TRBJ2-4 | TRBV6-5 | CASSIRGSGLAGVGRNIQYF | TGTGCCAGCAGCATCCGGGGGAGCGGACTAGCGGGAGTTGGAAGGAACATTCAGTACTTC
few | 14 | - | TRBJ2-7 | TRBV24-1 | CATSDVGTDHEQYF | TGTGCCACCAGTGACGTTGGGACGGACCACGAGCAGTACTTC
- | 18 | - | TRBJ2-3 | TRBV12-3/TRBV12-4 | CASSFDVERYTRTDTQYF | TGTGCCAGCAGTTTTGATGTGGAACGGTACACTCGCACAGATACGCAGTATTTT
- | 14 | - | TRBJ1-1 | TRBV27 | CASSNNGGFTEAFF | TGTGCCAGCAGTAATAACGGCGGGTTCACTGAAGCTTTCTTT
few | 14 | - | TRBJ1-1 | TRBV7-9 | CASSSILGYTEAFF | TGTGCCAGCAGCTCCATCCTGGGGTACACTGAAGCTTTCTTT
- | 14 | - | TRBJ2-1 | TRBV27 | CASSLSGKGNEQFF | TGTGCCAGCAGTTTGTCGGGAAAGGGGAATGAGCAGTTCTTC
few | 13 | - | TRBJ2-1 | TRBV5-1 | CASSLAPPREQFF | TGCGCCAGCAGCTTGGCTCCCCCCAGGGAGCAGTTCTTC
few | 14 | TRBD2 | TRBJ2-7 | TRBV20-1 | CSASDGGAGYEQYF | TGCAGTGCGTCCGACGGGGGGGCGGGGTACGAGCAGTACTTC
many | 16 | TRBD1 | TRBJ1-2 | TRBV30 | CAWKPRQGGDGYGYTF | TGTGCCTGGAAACCCCGACAGGGAGGGGATGGCTATGGCTACACCTTC
- | 15 | TRBD1 | TRBJ2-7 | TRBV9 | CASSPRGQGTYEQYF | TGTGCCAGCAGCCCCCGAGGACAGGGGACCTACGAGCAGTACTTC
- | 14 | - | TRBJ2-7 | TRBV12-3/TRBV12-4 | CASSLFGGSYEQYF | TGTGCCAGCAGTCTGTTCGGCGGTTCCTACGAGCAGTACTTC
few | 15 | TRBD1 | TRBJ2-1 | TRBV5-5 | CASSDPGTGNNEQFF | TGTGCCAGCAGCGACCCCGGGACAGGGAATAATGAGCAGTTCTTC
- | 14 | TRBD2 | TRBJ2-1 | TRBV20-1 | CSARDRERGNEQFF | TGCAGTGCTAGAGACCGAGAGCGGGGCAATGAGCAGTTCTTC
- | 15 | - | TRBJ2-7 | TRBV4-1 | CASSQTMGTRYEQYF | TGCGCCAGCAGCCAAACGATGGGTACCCGGTACGAGCAGTACTTC
few | 14 | - | TRBJ1-1 | TRBV6-6 | CASSYPDRDTEAFF | TGTGCCAGCAGTTACCCGGACAGAGACACTGAAGCTTTCTTT
- | 17 | - | TRBJ2-7 | TRBV24-1 | CATSDHGSGSSSYEQYF | TGTGCCACCAGTGACCACGGGTCCGGGTCTTCCTCCTACGAGCAGTACTTC
few | 15 | - | TRBJ1-4 | TRBV7-9 | CASSLEGLANEKLFF | TGTGCCAGCAGCCTCGAGGGGCTGGCTAATGAAAAACTGTTTTTT
- | 15 | - | TRBJ1-1 | TRBV29-1 | CSVEGTDKKNTEAFF | TGCAGCGTTGAAGGAACCGACAAAAAGAACACTGAAGCTTTCTTT
- | 14 | TRBD2 | TRBJ2-1 | TRBV5-1 | CASSRGAGTDEQFF | TGCGCCAGCAGCCGAGGAGCGGGAACCGATGAGCAGTTCTTC
- | 16 | - | TRBJ1-6 | TRBV12-3/TRBV12-4 | CASSFGGGRPPSPLHF | TGTGCCAGCAGTTTTGGGGGGGGACGCCCCCCATCACCCCTCCACTTT
- | 14 | - | TRBJ2-3 | TRBV29-1 | CSVPDDAGSDTQYF | TGCAGCGTCCCCGATGATGCCGGGTCAGATACGCAGTATTTT
- | 14 | TRBD1 | TRBJ2-5 | TRBV11-2 | CASSPTGGQETQYF | TGTGCCAGCAGCCCTACAGGGGGCCAAGAGACCCAGTACTTC
few | 12 | - | TRBJ2-1 | TRBV29-1 | CSVMDAYNEQFF | TGCAGCGTCATGGACGCCTACAATGAGCAGTTCTTC
- | 19 | TRBD2 | TRBJ2-1 | TRBV11-1 | CASSFGPRAGGTRSNEQFF | TGTGCCAGCAGCTTTGGCCCTCGAGCGGGAGGGACCCGGAGCAATGAGCAGTTCTTC
few | 14 | TRBD1 | TRBJ2-4 | TRBV18 | CASSPTGSGNIQYF | TGTGCCAGCTCGCCGACAGGGTCGGGCAACATTCAGTACTTC
- | 14 | - | TRBJ2-3 | TRBV27 | CASSPQDYTDTQYF | TGTGCCAGCAGTCCCCAGGACTACACAGATACGCAGTATTTT
- | 19 | TRBD2 | TRBJ2-1 | TRBV6-5 | CASSYGLTSGGPSYNEQFF | TGTGCCAGCAGTTACGGACTTACTAGCGGGGGACCCTCCTACAATGAGCAGTTCTTC
- | 16 | TRBD1 | TRBJ1-1 | TRBV6-2/TRBV6-3 | CASSYPAGQGNTEAFF | TGTGCCAGCAGTTACCCCGCAGGACAGGGAAACACTGAAGCTTTCTTT
- | 14 | - | TRBJ2-7 | TRBV15 | CATSVTAGSYEQYF | TGTGCCACCAGCGTAACGGCAGGGAGCTACGAGCAGTACTTC
few | 12 | - | TRBJ2-7 | TRBV15 | CATSRGWSEQYF | TGTGCCACCAGCAGAGGGTGGTCCGAGCAGTACTTC
few | 15 | - | TRBJ2-1 | TRBV9 | CASSTSTSSYNEQFF | TGTGCCAGCAGCACATCGACGAGCTCCTACAATGAGCAGTTCTTC
- | 16 | TRBD1 | TRBJ1-3 | TRBV2 | CASSEGQGASGNTIYF | TGTGCCAGCAGTGAAGGACAGGGGGCCTCTGGAAACACCATATATTTT